Reported below is one T cell receptor beta chain. This sample is part of a study of long-term antiretroviral therapy in people with HIV. Researchers ran immunoSEQ v3.0 at survey level. Libraries were prepared by immunoSEQ multiplex PCR; TCRdb keeps only in-frame clonotypes and omits some of them. This sample has roughly 20,000 clones; roughly four fifths occur once, and the top ten carry about 7.7%. The V gene lost 3 bases and the J gene lost 0 bases, with 12 bases spanning the gap. CDR1 is GTSNPN, CDR2 SVGIG, per germline (reference sequence). The length of the CDR3 is 15 residues. Sample: unsorted PBMCs, taken 1.5 years after starting antiretroviral therapy. The chain joins TRBV30 to TRBJ1-3; TRBD1 is a possible D gene (5 bases). This clonotype was sampled from a man in his thirties or forties with HIV. The CDR3 is CAWSPDMRSGNTIYF. As DNA, the CDR3 is TGTGCCTGGAGCCCGGACATGCGCTCTGGAAACACCATATATTTT.